This entry features one T cell receptor (beta chain) sequence. The data were obtained in a study of blood T cell repertoires in COVID-19. Study details: In each case, the material was cDNA or gDNA derived from T cells, B-cell-depleted T cells, or PBMCs.

In the source study's methods: The authors estimated nucleated cell counts from reference gene primer amplification. The method was immunoSEQ multiplex PCR; TCRdb's version includes in-frame clones alone and lacks a portion of them. V and J calls and clone size are copied from that table; D and trimming were computed from the DNA. The sample has more than 300,000 clones, 80% to 85% seen once. Individuals drawn from 24 US areas were about 18 to 89 years old. The TCR was taken from a woman between 45 and 60 years old who had recovered from COVID-19. Material: PBMCs or T cells enriched from blood (not recorded which).

CDR3 sequence reads: CSVRQQNTEAFF. The CDR3 DNA reads TGCAGCGTTAGACAGCAGAACACTGAAGCTTTCTTT. The chain uses TRBV29-1 and TRBJ1-1, with a tentative D call TRBD1 (5 bases). CDR3 length equals 12 residues. Deletions cut 5 bases from V and 1 base from J, with 8 bases between. In germline, CDR1 is SQVTM, CDR2 ANQGSEA.